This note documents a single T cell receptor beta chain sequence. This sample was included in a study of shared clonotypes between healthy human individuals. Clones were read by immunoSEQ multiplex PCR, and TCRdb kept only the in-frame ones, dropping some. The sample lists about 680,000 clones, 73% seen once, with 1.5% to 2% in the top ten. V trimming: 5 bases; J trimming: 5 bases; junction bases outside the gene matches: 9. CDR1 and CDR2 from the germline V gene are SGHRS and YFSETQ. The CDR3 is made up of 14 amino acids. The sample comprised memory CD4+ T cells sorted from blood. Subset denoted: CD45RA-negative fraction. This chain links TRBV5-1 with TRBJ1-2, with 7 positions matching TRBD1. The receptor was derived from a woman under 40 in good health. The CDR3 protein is CASSMAQGEYGYTF. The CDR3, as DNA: TGCGCCAGCAGTATGGCTCAGGGGGAGTATGGCTACACCTTC.